This section outlines one T cell receptor beta chain sequence together with its context. Antigen unknown. The data stem from a study of cytomegalovirus exposure and HLA in healthy donors. Primers included in the PCR were 60 Vbeta and 13 Jbeta primers. Original data processing: In a later analysis, the count reached 76 million or so unique TCR beta chains, with 9 million to 11 million shared. Profiled with immunoSEQ multiplex PCR; TCRdb holds only in-frame clones, not every one. V, J and clone size are taken as reported in that table, and D and trimming were inferred from the DNA itself. The sample includes about 270,000 clones, roughly 85% of them seen just once. CDR1 is MNHNY, CDR2 SVGAGI, per germline (reference sequence). V was pared by 6 bases and J by 13 bases, with 21 bases between. The CDR3 has 13 amino acids. Study findings and constraints: There were 150 or so TCR beta chains listed as cytomegalovirus-associated.

V usage is TRBV6-6 and J usage is TRBJ2-5, with a tentative D call TRBD1 (6 bases). This sequence originates from a man aged 35-49 years in good health and CMV-seropositive. Sequenced material: PBMCs. CDR3 nucleotides: TGTGCCAGCAGGAAGGCCGGGACACCTCCCTCGTACTTC. As protein: CASRKAGTPPSYF.